The TCR beta chain under discussion was sequenced for a study of CD8 T cells in ankylosing spondylitis. There are many counts of this clonotype. The CDR3 loop spans 14 amino acids. The ends were cut back, 0 bases at V and 7 bases at J, with 10 bases in the middle. CDR1 is SGHAT, CDR2 FQNNGV, per germline. Via MiXCR, TCRdb re-called the 5' RACE reads, giving one row per CDR3 protein. The sample has 100,000 to 150,000 distinct CDR3 sequences, approximately 10% seen once. This sequence was found in a female donor with ankylosing spondylitis or in good health (not recorded which). Sequencing used blood, either unsorted or a sorted T cell fraction (not recorded which). The rearrangement links TRBV11-2 to TRBJ1-5; D possibly corresponds to TRBD1 (5 bases). Here the CDR3 DNA reads TGTGCCAGCAGCTTAGATCGGGGCCACCAGCCCCAGCATTTT. Protein sequence: CASSLDRGHQPQHF.